A selection of T cell receptor beta chains follows, all from one sample in a study of metastatic and nonmetastatic thyroid tumors. With MiXCR, TCRdb called clones anew from the PCR reads. The sample shows 25,000 to 35,000 clones, 30% of them seen only once. Sequencing was carried out using blood. Receptors were obtained from a female donor with papillary thyroid cancer or a benign thyroid nodule (not recorded which). Some clones in this sample may be carry-over from other donors' samples. Both conserved end residues are part of each CDR3. D genes are given only for firm matches. Some rows mark clone size as missing; the rest say once, few, many or name a class of expanded clone.

J gene: TRBJ2-5; D gene: TRBD1; V gene: TRBV6-1; clone size: many; CDR3 DNA: TGTGCCAGCAGTCAAAGACAGGGTAGGGGAGAGACCCAGTACTTC; CDR3 protein: CASSQRQGRGETQYF
J gene: TRBJ2-2; D gene: NA; V gene: TRBV5-1; clone size: NA; CDR3 DNA: TGCGCCAGCAGCTTGCTTCCTAGCGAGAACACCGGGGAGCTGTTTTTT; CDR3 protein: CASSLLPSENTGELFF
J gene: TRBJ1-1; D gene: TRBD1; V gene: TRBV19; clone size: NA; CDR3 DNA: TGTGCCAGTAACGCCGGGACAGGGAGGGGATTGAACACTGAAGCTTTCTTT; CDR3 protein: CASNAGTGRGLNTEAFF
J gene: TRBJ1-1; D gene: NA; V gene: TRBV20-1; clone size: many; CDR3 DNA: TGCAGTGCTAGAGTCGGCGGCGGGAACACTGAAGCTTTCTTT; CDR3 protein: CSARVGGGNTEAFF
J gene: TRBJ2-1; D gene: TRBD2; V gene: TRBV6-6; clone size: many; CDR3 DNA: TGTGCCAGCAGTTACTCGCCAAAGCCAGGACTAGCGGCGGGTTACAATGAGCAGTTCTTC; CDR3 protein: CASSYSPKPGLAAGYNEQFF
J gene: TRBJ2-7; D gene: NA; V gene: TRBV2; clone size: NA; CDR3 DNA: TGTGCCAGCAGTGACTCATCCTCCTACGAGCAGTACTTC; CDR3 protein: CASSDSSSYEQYF
J gene: TRBJ1-3; D gene: NA; V gene: TRBV30; clone size: NA; CDR3 DNA: TGTGCCTCGTACCGTGGAAACACCATAGAGTTT; CDR3 protein: CASYRGNTIEF
J gene: TRBJ2-7; D gene: NA; V gene: TRBV30; clone size: NA; CDR3 DNA: TGTGACAATTCCTCGCCGCTACGGAACGGGTACTTC; CDR3 protein: CDNSSPLRNGYF
J gene: TRBJ2-1; D gene: TRBD2; V gene: TRBV15; clone size: many; CDR3 DNA: TGTGCCACCTCTTTACTAGCGGGAGGGCACGAGCAGTTCTTC; CDR3 protein: CATSLLAGGHEQFF
J gene: TRBJ2-3; D gene: TRBD2; V gene: TRBV15; clone size: many; CDR3 DNA: TGTGCCACCAGCAGAGGGGCGACTAGCGTCACAGATACGCAGTATTTT; CDR3 protein: CATSRGATSVTDTQYF
J gene: TRBJ1-2; D gene: NA; V gene: TRBV28; clone size: NA; CDR3 DNA: TGTGCCAGCAGTTCTACTCCCGTGACAGTGGCGAATGGCTACACCTTC; CDR3 protein: CASSSTPVTVANGYTF
J gene: TRBJ1-2; D gene: NA; V gene: TRBV30; clone size: few; CDR3 DNA: TGTGCTCTTTTCCCCGGATTCTATGCCTACACCTTC; CDR3 protein: CALFPGFYAYTF
J gene: TRBJ2-7; D gene: NA; V gene: TRBV28; clone size: NA; CDR3 DNA: TGTGCCAGCAGTTTAAAGGGCTCCTACGAGCAGTACTTC; CDR3 protein: CASSLKGSYEQYF
J gene: TRBJ2-5; D gene: NA; V gene: TRBV20-1; clone size: many; CDR3 DNA: TGCAGTACAACATCCTCCGGGAAAGAGACCCAGTACTTC; CDR3 protein: CSTTSSGKETQYF
J gene: TRBJ2-1; D gene: NA; V gene: TRBV5-1; clone size: NA; CDR3 DNA: TGCGCCAGCAGCTTGGATGAAATGGCGGTTGAGCATTTCTTC; CDR3 protein: CASSLDEMAVEHFF